Described below is a single T cell receptor beta chain sequence and its context. This sample was taken from a study of CD8 T cells in Susac syndrome. The CDR3 is 14 amino acids. V lost 6 bases, J lost 2 bases, and 13 bases lay in between. Germline lookup yields CDR1 MNHEY and CDR2 SMNVEV (reference sequence). Random hexamers were used to reverse transcribe an amount of roughly 0.5 to 1 ug RNA. MiXCR was run by TCRdb on the immunoSEQ multiplex PCR reads, yielding one entry per CDR3 protein. The sample records approximately 190,000 distinct CDR3 sequences, nearly 95% being singletons. The chain couples TRBV27 to TRBJ1-2, with D unclear. Sequenced sample: CD4+ T cells from PBMCs. The clonotype was recovered from a human donor with multiple sclerosis. The CDR3: CASSRTQNNYGYTF. CDR3 DNA sequence: TGTGCCAGCAGCAGGACCCAAAACAACTATGGCTACACCTTC.